Each of the 21 T cell receptor beta chains below was sequenced from the same sample in a study of T cells after yellow fever vaccination. TCRdb used MiXCR to reprocess the 5' RACE reads, holding one entry per CDR3 protein. The table records 400,000 or so distinct CDR3 sequences, more than 9% of them present only once. The material was PBMCs, obtained on the day of the first yellow fever vaccination. These receptors were obtained from a man younger than 35 who received the YFV17D yellow fever vaccine.

Only a few counts were recorded for this clonotype. The V gene is TRBV28, the J gene TRBJ1-2, with no clear D. Deletions cut 11 bases from V and 0 bases from J, with 7 bases between. Per germline, CDR1 MDHEN and CDR2 SYDVKM. This CDR3 is built from 11 residues. Written as DNA, the CDR3 is TGTGCCCATGGGTCTAACTATGGCTACACCTTC. Its translation: CAHGSNYGYTF.

This rearrangement joins TRBV7-9 to TRBJ2-2; possible D gene TRBD2, 6 bases. The CDR3 is 17 residues long. CDR1 and CDR2 from the germline V gene are SEHNR and FQNEAQ (reference sequence). With 1 base removed from V and 0 bases from J, the gap between germline ends came to 12 bases. CDR3: CASSLVSAGPNTGELFF. The CDR3 coding sequence is TGTGCCAGCAGCTTAGTATCGGCGGGGCCGAACACCGGGGAGCTGTTTTTT.

The chain employs TRBV12-3 or TRBV12-4 and TRBJ1-2; perhaps TRBD1 as D (5 bases). This CDR3 comprises 13 residues. V gave up 7 bases and J gave up 4 bases, with 13 bases separating them. This chain's CDR3 is CASNFQGVYGYTF. CDR3 DNA: TGTGCCAGCAATTTCCAGGGAGTCTATGGCTACACCTTC.

The gene calls are TRBV5-1 and TRBJ1-1; D remains ambiguous. CDR3 length equals 14 residues. Germline CDR1 is SGHRS and CDR2 is YFSETQ. Trimming pared 2 bases from V and 4 bases from J, leaving 12 bases between. CDR3 in DNA: TGCGCCAGCAGCTTTAACGGGGAGAGCACTGAAGCTTTCTTT. Translating it yields CASSFNGESTEAFF.

The chain recombines TRBV19 with TRBJ1-5, with no clear D. The germline gives CDR1 LNHDA, CDR2 SQIVND (reference sequence). CDR3 length equals 14 residues. V was trimmed by 3 bases and J by 3 bases, leaving 9 bases between them. The CDR3, as DNA: TGTGCCAGTAGTATTCTGGGATACAATCAGCCCCAGCATTTT. Protein: CASSILGYNQPQHF.

This chain uses TRBV7-2 with TRBJ2-5, with TRBD2 matching over 8 bases. Trimming cost V 5 bases and J 5 bases; bases outside gene matches: 7. The CDR3 covers 14 residues. CDR1 is SGHTA and CDR2 is FQGNSA in the germline V gene. CDR3 residues: CASSPGTSFETQYF. DNA for the CDR3: TGTGCCAGCAGCCCTGGGACTAGTTTCGAGACCCAGTACTTC.

This clonotype turned up a few times. This chain links TRBV2 with TRBJ1-6; D is unresolved. Trimming pared 7 bases from V and 5 bases from J, leaving 15 bases between. The CDR3 is 15 residues long. Per germline, CDR1 SNHLY and CDR2 FYNNEI. DNA of the CDR3: TGTGCCAGCATCGGGCAGCTGATAAATAATTCACCCCTCCACTTT. Translation: CASIGQLINNSPLHF. The full variable domain, with the rest looked up from reference TRBV2 and TRBJ1-6, is EPEVTQTPSHQVTQMGQEVILRCVPISNHLYFYWYRQILGQKVEFLVSFYNNEISEKSEIFDDQFSVERPDGSNFTLKIRSTKLEDSAMYFCASIGQLINNSPLHFGNGTRLTVT.

CDR3 bases: TGTGCCAGCAAAGGCGGGACGAGAGGTATCGGGGAGCTGTTTTTT. The encoded protein is CASKGGTRGIGELFF. The V gene is TRBV6-1, the J gene TRBJ2-2, with D possibly matching TRBD2 (6 bases). CDR1 is MNHNS, CDR2 SASEGT, per germline. The length of the CDR3 is 15 residues. V was trimmed by 7 bases and J by 7 bases, leaving 19 bases between them.

In its sample, this clonotype was seen a few times. V usage is TRBV5-1 and J usage is TRBJ2-3, with 10 positions matching TRBD1. Looked up from germline, CDR1 is SGHRS and CDR2 is YFSETQ. V lost 4 bases and J lost 4; bases outside the gene matches: 6. The CDR3 is 15 amino acids. CDR3 DNA: TGCGCCAGCAGCATAGGGACAGGGGTTCCAGATACGCAGTATTTT. Its translation is CASSIGTGVPDTQYF. The whole variable domain, filled in from reference TRBV5-1 and TRBJ2-3, reads KAGVTQTPRYLIKTRGQQVTLSCSPISGHRSVSWYQQTPGQGLQFLFEYFSETQRNKGNFPGRFSGRQFSNSRSEMNVSTLELGDSALYLCASSIGTGVPDTQYFGPGTRLTVL.

The rearrangement joins TRBV27 to TRBJ1-5; D is uncertain. Between the trimmed V and J ends, which lost 1 base and 7 bases, there was a span of 8 bases. Looked up from germline, CDR1 is MNHEY and CDR2 is SMNVEV (reference sequence). This CDR3 contains 13 residues. This CDR3 is CASSLYPEQPQHF. CDR3 DNA: TGTGCCAGCAGTTTATATCCGGAACAGCCCCAGCATTTT.

This chain connects TRBV6-5 to TRBJ1-6; unclear D gene. Germline CDR1 reads MNHEY; CDR2 reads SVGAGI. V was shortened by 3 bases and J by 7 bases, with 7 bases between the two germline ends. The CDR3 extends over 13 amino acids. CDR3 sequence reads: CASSYGTNSPLHF. CDR3 bases: TGTGCCAGCAGTTATGGTACGAATTCACCCCTCCACTTT.

Here the CDR3 DNA reads TGTGCCAGCAGCGCCGACTCACCGGGACAGGGACGCTCTGGAAACACCATATATTTT. It specifies CASSADSPGQGRSGNTIYF. J is TRBJ1-3 and V is TRBV9, with TRBD1 identical over 9 bases. The length of the CDR3 is 19 residues. V was pared by 3 bases and J by 0 bases, with 13 bases of the junction left unmatched. The germline CDR1 and CDR2 sequences are SGDLS and YYNGEE.

The chain employs TRBV4-1 and TRBJ1-5; TRBD1 aligns across 8 bases. CDR1 is MGHRA, CDR2 YSYEKL, per germline. The CDR3 consists of 15 residues. V shed 2 bases, J shed 1 base, and the junction held 1 base outside the gene matches. The DNA for the CDR3 is TGCGCCAGCAGCCAATGGACAGGGAGCAATCAGCCCCAGCATTTT. Its protein product is CASSQWTGSNQPQHF.

In this sample, this clonotype turned up a few times. The chain employs TRBV20-1 and TRBJ2-3; D unresolved. Trimming pared 3 bases from V and 0 bases from J, leaving 13 bases between. The CDR3 has 15 residues. Germline CDR1 DFQATT, CDR2 SNEGSKA (reference sequence). The CDR3 here is CSASRPVTSTDTQYF. For the CDR3, the DNA is TGCAGTGCTAGTCGCCCAGTAACTAGCACAGATACGCAGTATTTT.

The genes are TRBV5-1 and TRBJ2-7; 7 bases are shared with TRBD1. V was pared by 4 bases and J by 5 bases, with 3 bases of the junction left unmatched. Germline assignment: CDR1 SGHRS and CDR2 YFSETQ. The CDR3 contains 12 residues. CDR3 nucleotides: TGCGCCAGCAGCGCGACAGGGAACGAGCAGTACTTC. Encoded protein: CASSATGNEQYF.

The chain employs TRBV28 and TRBJ1-4; 8 bases are a match to TRBD1. This CDR3 has 14 residues. CDR1 and CDR2 from the germline V gene are MDHEN and SYDVKM. V lost 6 bases, J lost 4 bases, and 4 bases stayed unmatched. In DNA form, the CDR3 reads TGTGCCAGCAGGGACACAGGGGGTAATGAAAAACTGTTTTTT. It codes for CASRDTGGNEKLFF.

V and J are TRBV4-3 and TRBJ2-6, with D hard to call. V lost 1 base and J 4 bases, leaving 8 bases between the germline ends. CDR3 length equals 15 residues. CDR1 and CDR2 (germline): LGHNA, YSLEER. The CDR3 is CASSQVLSGANVLTF. CDR3 sequence (DNA): TGCGCCAGCAGCCAAGTTCTATCCGGGGCCAACGTCCTGACTTTC.

The CDR3 DNA sequence: TGCAGTGCGCCGACGCAGGGATATGGGCAGTATTTT. Residues: CSAPTQGYGQYF. The chain carries TRBV20-1 and TRBJ2-3, with D maybe TRBD1 (5 bases). Trimming shortened V by 6 bases and J by 11 bases, and 18 bases separated the two germline ends. The CDR3 spans 12 residues. The germline CDR1 and CDR2 sequences are DFQATT and SNEGSKA (reference sequence).

This clonotype was seen only a few times. V is TRBV12-3 or TRBV12-4 and J is TRBJ2-5, with D possibly matching TRBD2 (5 bases). The length of the CDR3 is 16 residues. With 2 bases removed from V and 0 bases from J, the gap between germline ends came to 13 bases. In DNA form, the CDR3 reads TGTGCCAGCAGTTTATGGTCCGGGGAGTACCAAGAGACCCAGTACTTC. Its protein is CASSLWSGEYQETQYF.

As regards this clonotype: A read error is possible here, since a much larger clone lies one base away. The rearrangement joins TRBV7-9 to TRBJ1-4, with D hard to call. Per the germline V gene, CDR1 is SEHNR and CDR2 is FQNEAQ (reference sequence). The CDR3 totals 14 residues. Trimming stripped 3 bases from V and 4 bases from J, with 9 bases between. The CDR3 DNA follows: TGTGCCAGCAGCTTGTGGCGGGGTAATGAAAAACTGTTTTTT. Encoded protein: CASSLWRGNEKLFF.

This clonotype was counted between two and nine times. J is TRBJ1-2 and V is TRBV5-6, with D uncertain. Germline V lookup: CDR1 SGHDT, CDR2 YYEEEE. V lost 1 base, J lost 8 bases, and 15 bases lay in between. This CDR3 spans 14 amino acids. CDR3 in amino acids: CASSLILHGLGYTF. CDR3 bases: TGTGCCAGCAGCTTGATTCTGCATGGTCTCGGCTACACCTTC.